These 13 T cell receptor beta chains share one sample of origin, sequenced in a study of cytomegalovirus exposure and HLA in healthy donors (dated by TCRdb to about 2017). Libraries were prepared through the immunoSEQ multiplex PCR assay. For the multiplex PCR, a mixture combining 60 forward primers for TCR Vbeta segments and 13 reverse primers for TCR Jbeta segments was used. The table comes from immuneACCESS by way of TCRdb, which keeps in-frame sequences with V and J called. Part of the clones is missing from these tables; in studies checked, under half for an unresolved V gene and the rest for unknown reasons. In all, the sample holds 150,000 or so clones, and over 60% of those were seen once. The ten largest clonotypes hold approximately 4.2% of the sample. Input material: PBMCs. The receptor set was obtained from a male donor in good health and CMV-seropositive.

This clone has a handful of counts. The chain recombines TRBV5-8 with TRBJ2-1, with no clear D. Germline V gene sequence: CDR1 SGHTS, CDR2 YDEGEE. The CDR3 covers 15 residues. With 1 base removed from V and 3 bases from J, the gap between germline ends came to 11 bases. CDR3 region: CASSLRHPGYNEQFF. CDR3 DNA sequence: TGTGCCAGCAGCTTGCGGCACCCGGGCTACAATGAGCAGTTCTTC.

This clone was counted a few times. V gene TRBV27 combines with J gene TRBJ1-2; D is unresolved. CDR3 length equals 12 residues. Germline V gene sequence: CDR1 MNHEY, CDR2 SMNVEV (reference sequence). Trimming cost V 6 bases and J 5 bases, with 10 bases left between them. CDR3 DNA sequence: TGTGCCAGCAGACGCGGGGATTATGGCTACACCTTC. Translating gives CASRRGDYGYTF.

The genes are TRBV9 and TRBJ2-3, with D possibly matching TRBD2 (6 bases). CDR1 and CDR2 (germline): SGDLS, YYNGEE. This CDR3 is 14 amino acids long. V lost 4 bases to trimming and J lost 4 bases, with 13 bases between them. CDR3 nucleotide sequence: TGTGCCAGCAGCCAGGCCCCTAGCGCAGATACGCAGTATTTT. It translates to CASSQAPSADTQYF.

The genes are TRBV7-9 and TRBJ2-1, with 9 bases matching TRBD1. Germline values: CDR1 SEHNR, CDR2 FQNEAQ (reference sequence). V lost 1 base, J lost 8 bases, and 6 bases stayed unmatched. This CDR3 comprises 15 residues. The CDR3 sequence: CASSLEGDRVYEQFF. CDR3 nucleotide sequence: TGTGCCAGCAGCTTAGAAGGGGACAGGGTGTATGAGCAGTTCTTC.

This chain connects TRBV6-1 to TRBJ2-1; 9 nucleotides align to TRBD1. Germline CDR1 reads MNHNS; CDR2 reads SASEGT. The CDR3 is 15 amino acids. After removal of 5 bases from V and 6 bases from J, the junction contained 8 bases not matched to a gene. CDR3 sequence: CASSRPGQGSNEQFF. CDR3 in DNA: TGTGCCAGCAGTCGACCGGGACAGGGTTCCAATGAGCAGTTCTTC.

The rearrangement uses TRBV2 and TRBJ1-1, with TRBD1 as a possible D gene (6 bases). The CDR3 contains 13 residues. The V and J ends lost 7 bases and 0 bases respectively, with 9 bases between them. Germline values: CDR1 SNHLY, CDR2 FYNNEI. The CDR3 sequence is CASNGDMNTEAFF. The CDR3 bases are TGTGCCAGCAATGGGGACATGAACACTGAAGCTTTCTTT.

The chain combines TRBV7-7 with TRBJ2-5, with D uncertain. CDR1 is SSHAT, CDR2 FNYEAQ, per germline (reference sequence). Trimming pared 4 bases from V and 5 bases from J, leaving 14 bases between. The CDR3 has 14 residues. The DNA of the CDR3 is TGTGCCAGCAGCTCGACACTTATCGTCGAGACCCAGTACTTC. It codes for CASSSTLIVETQYF.

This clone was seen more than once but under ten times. The CDR3 DNA follows: TGTGCCAGCAGCCCCCTCGGTGCAACTAATGAAAAACTGTTTTTT. Residues: CASSPLGATNEKLFF. The rearrangement uses TRBV5-5 and TRBJ1-4; no clear D. This CDR3 has 15 residues. V shed 4 bases and J shed 0 bases, with 10 bases lying between them. Germline CDR1 SGHKS, CDR2 YYEKEE (reference sequence). Combining the CDR3 with reference TRBV5-5 and TRBJ1-4 gives the whole variable domain DAGVTQSPTHLIKTRGQQVTLRCSPISGHKSVSWYQQVLGQGPQFIFQYYEKEERGRGNFPDRFSARQFPNYSSELNVNALLLGDSALYLCASSPLGATNEKLFFGSGTQLSVL.

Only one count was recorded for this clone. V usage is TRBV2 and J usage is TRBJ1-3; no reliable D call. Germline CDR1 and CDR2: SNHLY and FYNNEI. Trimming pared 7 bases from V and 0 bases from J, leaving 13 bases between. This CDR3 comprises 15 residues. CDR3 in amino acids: CASTKPQVSGNTIYF. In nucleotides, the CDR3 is TGTGCCAGCACGAAACCACAAGTCTCTGGAAACACCATATATTTT.

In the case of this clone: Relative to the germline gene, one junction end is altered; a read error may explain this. Written as DNA, the CDR3 is TGTTCCAGCAGCCGATCACTCACCCTATCTGGGGCCAACGTCCTGACTTTC. This codes for CSSSRSLTLSGANVLTF. The chain couples TRBV7-9 to TRBJ2-6; D remains ambiguous. The CDR3 contains 17 residues. Germline values: CDR1 SEHNR, CDR2 FQNEAQ (reference sequence).

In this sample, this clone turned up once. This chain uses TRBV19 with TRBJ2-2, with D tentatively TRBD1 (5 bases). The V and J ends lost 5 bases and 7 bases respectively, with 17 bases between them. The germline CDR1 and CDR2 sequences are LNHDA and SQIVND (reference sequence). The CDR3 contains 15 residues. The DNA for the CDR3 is TGTGCCAGTAGTCTCCAGGGAACAGATGACGGGGAGCTGTTTTTT. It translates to CASSLQGTDDGELFF.

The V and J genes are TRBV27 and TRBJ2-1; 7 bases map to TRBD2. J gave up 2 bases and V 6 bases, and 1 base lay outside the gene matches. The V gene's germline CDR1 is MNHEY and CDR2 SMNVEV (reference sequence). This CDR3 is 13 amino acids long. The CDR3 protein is CASRAGTYNEQFF. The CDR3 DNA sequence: TGTGCCAGCAGAGCGGGGACCTACAATGAGCAGTTCTTC.

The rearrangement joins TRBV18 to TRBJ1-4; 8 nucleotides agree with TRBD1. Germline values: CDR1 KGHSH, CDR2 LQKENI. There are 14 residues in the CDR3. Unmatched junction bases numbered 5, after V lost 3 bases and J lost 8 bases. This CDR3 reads CASSPRQGMEKLFF. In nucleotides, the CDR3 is TGTGCCAGCTCACCTAGACAGGGGATGGAAAAACTGTTTTTT.